A single sample is the source of the 15 T cell receptor beta chains below, sequenced in a study of cytomegalovirus exposure and HLA in healthy donors. Libraries were prepared by immunoSEQ multiplex PCR; TCRdb keeps only in-frame clonotypes and omits some of them. The sample has 220,000 or so clones, roughly 83% seen once. Sequencing was done on a sample of PBMCs. These receptors were taken from a woman aged 25 to 39 in good health and CMV-seropositive.

The J gene is TRBJ1-2, the V gene TRBV15, with D unresolved. Germline CDR1 is LNHNV and CDR2 is YYDKDF (reference sequence). CDR3 size: 14 residues. V dropped 0 bases and J dropped 7 bases, with 12 bases sitting between them. CDR3 protein: CATSRDTAGAGYTF. CDR3 DNA sequence: TGTGCCACCAGCAGAGATACGGCAGGAGCTGGCTACACCTTC. The complete variable domain, with remaining parts taken from reference TRBV15 and TRBJ1-2, reads DAMVIQNPRYQVTQFGKPVTLSCSQTLNHNVMYWYQQKSSQAPKLLFHYYDKDFNNEADTPDNFQSRRPNTSFCFLDIRSPGLGDTAMYLCATSRDTAGAGYTFGSGTRLTVV.

The CDR3, as DNA: TGTGCCAGCCCCTCGCGAGCTTACGAGCAGTACTTC. It yields the protein CASPSRAYEQYF. This chain connects TRBV25-1 to TRBJ2-7; no clear D. The CDR3 is 12 amino acids. Germline values: CDR1 MGHDK, CDR2 SYGVNS. V gave up 8 bases and J gave up 4 bases, with 12 bases separating them.

J is TRBJ2-7 and V is TRBV30, with D uncertain. This CDR3 contains 13 residues. V was cut by 2 bases and J by 5 bases, with 13 bases left in between. From germline, CDR1 is GTSNPN and CDR2 SVGIG (reference sequence). Written as DNA, the CDR3 is TGTGCCTGGAGTCGGAGCAGGTACCACGAGCAGTACTTC. It is translated as CAWSRSRYHEQYF.

Remarks on this clone: The sample holds other DNA sequences that translate to the same CDR3. J is TRBJ2-7 and V is TRBV5-4; D possibly corresponds to TRBD2 (6 bases). The germline CDR1 and CDR2 sequences are SGHNT and YYREEE (reference sequence). CDR3 length: 14 amino acids. The V and J ends lost 4 bases and 1 base respectively, with 12 bases between them. The CDR3 DNA reads as TGTGCCAGCAGCCCTGGGACTGGATCCTACGAGCAGTACTTC. This encodes CASSPGTGSYEQYF.

V is TRBV5-4 and J is TRBJ2-1; the D call may be TRBD1 or TRBD2 (6 bases each). CDR1 is SGHNT and CDR2 is YYREEE in the germline V gene (reference sequence). The CDR3 runs 16 residues. Trimming pared 0 bases from V and 4 bases from J, leaving 14 bases between. The CDR3 region is CASSLEAGGLYNEQFF. CDR3 sequence (DNA): TGTGCCAGCAGCTTGGAGGCCGGGGGCTTGTACAATGAGCAGTTCTTC.

V is TRBV30 and J is TRBJ2-2; D is unclear. Germline CDR1 reads GTSNPN; CDR2 reads SVGIG (reference sequence). The CDR3 consists of 13 residues. The V end lost 4 bases, the J end lost 4 bases, and 10 bases lay between the germline ends. The CDR3 reads CAWKSQFTGELFF. CDR3 nucleotides: TGTGCCTGGAAGTCACAGTTCACCGGGGAGCTGTTTTTT.

This chain joins TRBV10-3 and TRBJ2-3; D remains unclear. The CDR3 contains 12 residues. V lost 2 bases and J 6 bases, leaving 6 bases between the germline ends. The germline gives CDR1 ENHRY, CDR2 SYGVKD. CDR3 in DNA: TGTGCCATCAGTGAGGGTCGGGATACGCAGTATTTT. It encodes CAISEGRDTQYF.

This chain links TRBV29-1 with TRBJ1-4; 7 bases map to TRBD1. Germline CDR1 reads SQVTM; CDR2 reads ANQGSEA. With V trimmed by 8 bases and J by 5 bases, 8 bases remained unmatched. This CDR3 region has 13 residues. CDR3 amino acids: CSTYRGNNEKLFF. The CDR3 bases are TGCAGCACATACAGGGGTAACAATGAAAAACTGTTTTTT.

This chain uses TRBV5-1 with TRBJ1-1; 11 positions match TRBD1. The CDR3 has 15 residues. V was pared by 4 bases and J by 0 bases, with 2 bases of the junction left unmatched. Germline loops: CDR1 SGHRS, CDR2 YFSETQ. The DNA of the CDR3 is TGCGCCAGCAGCCGGACAGGGGGCCTGAACACTGAAGCTTTCTTT. Translating gives CASSRTGGLNTEAFF.

The genes are TRBV29-1 and TRBJ2-1; perhaps D is TRBD1 or TRBD2 (6 bases each). CDR1 is SQVTM and CDR2 is ANQGSEA in the germline V gene. This CDR3 spans 15 amino acids. V was clipped by 0 bases and J by 7 bases, with 16 bases between them. The CDR3 nucleotides read TGCAGCGTTGAAGATGCGGAGGGGGAGCCTAATGAGCAGTTCTTC. It specifies CSVEDAEGEPNEQFF.

The chain joins TRBV27 to TRBJ2-5; D may be TRBD2 (6 bases). Trimming removed 2 bases at V and 9 bases at J, with 16 bases between. The CDR3 sequence is 14 residues long. The germline gives CDR1 MNHEY, CDR2 SMNVEV (reference sequence). CDR3: CASSLTEGSRAQYF. CDR3 coding DNA: TGTGCCAGCAGTTTAACGGAGGGTTCCCGGGCCCAGTACTTC.

The chain links TRBV6-5 to TRBJ1-4, with D uncertain. There are 11 residues in the CDR3. Germline CDR1 MNHEY, CDR2 SVGAGI. Trimming removed 5 bases at V and 9 bases at J, with 7 bases between. The CDR3 region is CASSNQKKLFF. In DNA form, the CDR3 reads TGTGCCAGCAGTAACCAAAAAAAACTGTTTTTT.

The V call is TRBV5-4, the J call TRBJ2-7; 7 bases align to TRBD2. Germline V gene lookup returns CDR1 SGHNT and CDR2 YYREEE (reference sequence). Trimming at V came to 0 bases and at J to 2 bases, leaving 8 bases not matched to a gene. The CDR3 totals 16 residues. The CDR3 DNA reads as TGTGCCAGCAGCTTGGGAAGCGGGGACTCCCCCTACGAGCAGTACTTC. Translating gives CASSLGSGDSPYEQYF.

J is TRBJ1-2 and V is TRBV11-2; 9 bases are shared with TRBD1. After removal of 0 bases from V and 8 bases from J, the junction contained 4 bases not matched to a gene. The CDR3 is 14 amino acids. The V gene's germline CDR1 is SGHAT and CDR2 FQNNGV. The CDR3 spells CASSLEQGAWGYTF. CDR3 bases: TGTGCCAGCAGCTTAGAACAGGGGGCGTGGGGCTACACCTTC. Full variable domain (remainder filled in from reference TRBV11-2 and TRBJ1-2): EAGVAQSPRYKIIEKRQSVAFWCNPISGHATLYWYQQILGQGPKLLIQFQNNGVVDDSQLPKDRFSAERLKGVDSTLKIQPAKLEDSAVYLCASSLEQGAWGYTFGSGTRLTVV.

The V call is TRBV28, the J call TRBJ2-3; 8 bases map to TRBD1. J lost 5 bases, V lost 5 bases, and 6 bases had no gene match. CDR1 is MDHEN, CDR2 SYDVKM, per germline. The CDR3 is 14 residues long. The CDR3 sequence: CASSPGQVEDTQYF. The CDR3 DNA reads as TGTGCCAGCAGTCCGGGACAGGTTGAAGATACGCAGTATTTT.